This T cell receptor beta chain was profiled in a study of T-cell reconstitution after alpha-beta-depleted transplantation in children. The CDR3 totals 15 residues. Looked up from germline, CDR1 is KGHSH and CDR2 is LQKENI. V was shortened by 2 bases and J by 2 bases, with 10 bases between the two germline ends. This clonotype has more than one count but fewer than ten. Researchers prepared the TCRbeta library using unique molecular identifiers, the study reports. TCRdb re-analysed the PCR reads in MiXCR, keeping a single row per CDR3 protein. The profile shows roughly 500,000 distinct CDR3 sequences, approximately 30% of them singletons.

The clonotype comes from a human donor who donated a stem cell graft to a child with aplastic anemia. The rearrangement uses TRBV18 and TRBJ1-3; possible D gene TRBD1, 6 bases. This specimen consisted of PBMCs from the stem cell graft donor, obtained from the stem cell graft. CDR3 residues: CASSPLGATGNTIYF. CDR3 DNA: TGTGCCAGCTCACCATTGGGGGCTACTGGAAACACCATATATTTT.